This is a list of T cell receptor beta chains from one sample in a study of T-cell memory formation after mild COVID-19. TCRdb passed the 5' RACE reads through MiXCR, listing each CDR3 protein once. This sample yields about 340,000 distinct CDR3 sequences, of which 10% to 15% are seen a single time; about 22% belongs to the top ten. The sequenced sample was PBMCs or a T cell subset sorted from them (not recorded which). These receptors were obtained from a man aged 18 to 35 who had mild COVID-19 (a few samples of this study predate the infection). Cell type and time point are not known. CDR3s include the opening cysteine and the closing phenylalanine or tryptophan. D genes are given only for firm matches. Only part of the rows carry a size: once, few, many, or a class if the clone is expanded.

j_gene	v_gene	d_gene	abundance	CDR3aa	CDR3nt
TRBJ2-1	TRBV5-6	TRBD2	-	CASSLEASGAYDYNEQFF	TGTGCCAGCAGCTTGGAAGCTAGCGGGGCCTATGACTACAATGAGCAGTTCTTC
TRBJ1-2	TRBV29-1	-	-	CSVLPVGANYGYTF	TGCAGCGTTCTCCCGGTGGGGGCGAACTATGGCTACACCTTC
TRBJ2-1	TRBV10-3	-	few	CAISARVGEQFF	TGTGCCATCAGTGCTAGGGTTGGTGAGCAGTTCTTC
TRBJ2-5	TRBV7-3	TRBD2	few	CASSLSSGGAQETQYF	TGTGCCAGCAGCTTATCCAGCGGGGGCGCGCAAGAGACCCAGTACTTC
TRBJ2-4	TRBV29-1	-	-	CSVDEGGGSIQYF	TGCAGCGTTGACGAAGGAGGGGGGAGCATTCAGTACTTC
TRBJ2-7	TRBV7-2	TRBD2	many	CASSFTSGVYEQYF	TGTGCCAGCAGCTTTACTAGCGGGGTCTACGAGCAGTACTTC
TRBJ2-1	TRBV7-9	TRBD2	many	CASSAYLGTSGYNEQFF	TGTGCCAGCAGCGCCTACCTCGGGACTAGCGGCTACAATGAGCAGTTCTTC
TRBJ1-2	TRBV25-1	-	-	CASSWGANYGYTF	TGTGCCAGCAGTTGGGGGGCGAACTATGGCTACACCTTC
TRBJ1-5	TRBV20-1	-	-	CSAPGRGTGQPQHF	TGCAGTGCTCCCGGGCGGGGTACGGGGCAGCCCCAGCATTTT
TRBJ1-1	TRBV20-1	-	few	CSAPLAGEVEAFF	TGCAGTGCTCCGCTAGCAGGGGAGGTTGAAGCTTTCTTT
TRBJ1-1	TRBV4-3	-	many	CASSWGANTEAFF	TGCGCCAGCAGTTGGGGGGCGAACACTGAAGCTTTCTTT
TRBJ2-7	TRBV5-6	-	-	CASSSQIYEQYF	TGTGCCAGCAGCTCGCAGATCTACGAGCAGTACTTC
TRBJ2-1	TRBV3-1	-	once	CASSQARMRGTNNEQFF	TGTGCCAGCAGCCAAGCGAGGATGCGGGGTACTAACAATGAGCAGTTCTTC
TRBJ1-1	TRBV21-1	-	few	CASSKALWLGTASLAPEAFF	TGTGCCAGCAGCAAAGCGCTCTGGCTGGGTACAGCTTCTCTGGCCCCTGAAGCTTTCTTT
TRBJ1-2	TRBV6-5	-	few	CASSYSTGIGGGYTF	TGTGCCAGCAGTTACTCGACGGGGATTGGGGGCGGCTACACCTTC
TRBJ2-5	TRBV12-5	-	-	CASALGIRETQYF	TGTGCTAGTGCCCTGGGTATAAGGGAGACCCAGTACTTC
TRBJ2-3	TRBV4-1	TRBD1	-	CASSQDNRGWDTQYF	TGCGCCAGCAGCCAAGATAACAGGGGCTGGGATACGCAGTATTTT
TRBJ1-4	TRBV5-1	-	few	CASSFSPATNEKLFF	TGCGCCAGCAGTTTCTCACCCGCAACTAATGAAAAACTGTTTTTT
TRBJ1-2	TRBV12-3/TRBV12-4	TRBD1	few	CASSFTGGNYGYTF	TGTGCCAGCAGTTTTACAGGGGGCAACTATGGCTACACCTTC
TRBJ1-1	TRBV20-1	-	-	CSASVNTEAFF	TGCAGTGCTTCCGTGAACACTGAAGCTTTCTTT
TRBJ1-4	TRBV11-2	-	-	CASSLEVATKNEKLFF	TGTGCCAGCAGCTTAGAAGTGGCGACAAAGAATGAAAAACTGTTTTTT
TRBJ1-1	TRBV6-5	-	few	CASSWASLGGTEAFF	TGTGCCAGCAGTTGGGCTAGTTTGGGAGGAACTGAAGCTTTCTTT
TRBJ2-3	TRBV7-2	TRBD2	-	CASSLSGGLDTQYF	TGTGCCAGCAGCTTGAGCGGGGGGCTAGATACGCAGTATTTT
TRBJ1-6	TRBV6-4	TRBD1	few	CASRRDSLYNSPLHF	TGTGCCAGCAGGAGGGACAGCCTCTATAATTCACCCCTCCACTTT
TRBJ1-5	TRBV30	-	-	CAWSRDDNQPQHF	TGTGCCTGGAGTAGGGACGACAATCAGCCCCAGCATTTT
TRBJ1-2	TRBV5-1	-	many	CASSLEPTANYGYTF	TGCGCCAGCAGCTTGGAGCCGACAGCTAACTATGGCTACACCTTC
TRBJ2-5	TRBV9	TRBD2	few	CASSVGGGLQETQYF	TGTGCCAGCAGCGTTGGGGGGGGACTCCAAGAGACCCAGTACTTC
TRBJ2-3	TRBV4-1	-	-	CASSLSPGGLITDTQYF	TGCGCCAGCAGCTTGTCCCCGGGGGGCCTCATCACAGATACGCAGTATTTT
TRBJ2-5	TRBV5-4	-	-	CASSGTGTEETQYF	TGTGCCAGCAGCGGTACCGGGACGGAAGAGACCCAGTACTTC